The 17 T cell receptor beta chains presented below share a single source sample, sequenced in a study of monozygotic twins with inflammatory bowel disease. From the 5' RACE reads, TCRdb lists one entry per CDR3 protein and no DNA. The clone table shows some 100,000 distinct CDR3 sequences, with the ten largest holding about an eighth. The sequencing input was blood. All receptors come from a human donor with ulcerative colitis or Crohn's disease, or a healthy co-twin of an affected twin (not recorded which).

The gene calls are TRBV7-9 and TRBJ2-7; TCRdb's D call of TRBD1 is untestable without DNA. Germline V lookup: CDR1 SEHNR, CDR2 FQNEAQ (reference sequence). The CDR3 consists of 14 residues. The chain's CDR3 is CASSFRQGPYEQYF.

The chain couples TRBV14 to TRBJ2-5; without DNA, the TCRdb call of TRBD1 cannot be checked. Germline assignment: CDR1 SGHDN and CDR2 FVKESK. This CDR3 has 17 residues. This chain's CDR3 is CASSQVYSGRHQETQYF.

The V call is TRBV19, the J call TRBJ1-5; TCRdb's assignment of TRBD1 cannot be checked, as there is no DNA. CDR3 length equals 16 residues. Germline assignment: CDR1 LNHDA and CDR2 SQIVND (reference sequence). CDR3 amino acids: CASSSPQGLLGQPQHF.

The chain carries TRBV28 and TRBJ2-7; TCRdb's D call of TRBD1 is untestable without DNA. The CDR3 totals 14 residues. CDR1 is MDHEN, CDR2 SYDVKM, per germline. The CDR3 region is CASTVQGRSHEQYF.

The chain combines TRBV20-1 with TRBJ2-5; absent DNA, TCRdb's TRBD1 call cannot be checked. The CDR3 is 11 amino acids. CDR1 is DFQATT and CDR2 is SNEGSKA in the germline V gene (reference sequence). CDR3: CSVRGRETQYF.

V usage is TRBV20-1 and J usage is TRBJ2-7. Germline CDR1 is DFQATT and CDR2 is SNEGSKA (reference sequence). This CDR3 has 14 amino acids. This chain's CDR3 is CSARDGSKTYEQYF.

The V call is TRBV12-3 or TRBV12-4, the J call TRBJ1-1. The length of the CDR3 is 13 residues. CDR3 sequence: CASRNNLNTEAFF.

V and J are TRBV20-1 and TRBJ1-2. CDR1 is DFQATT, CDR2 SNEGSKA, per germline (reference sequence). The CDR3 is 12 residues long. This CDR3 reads CSASAGIGGYTF.

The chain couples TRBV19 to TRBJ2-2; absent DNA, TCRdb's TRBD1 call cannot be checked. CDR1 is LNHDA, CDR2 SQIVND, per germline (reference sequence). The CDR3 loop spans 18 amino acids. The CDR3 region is CASSSGTHLFANTGELFF. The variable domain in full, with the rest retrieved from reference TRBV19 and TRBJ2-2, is DGGITQSPKYLFRKEGQNVTLSCEQNLNHDAMYWYRQDPGQGLRLIYYSQIVNDFQKGDIAEGYSVSREKKESFPLTVTSAQKNPTAFYLCASSSGTHLFANTGELFFGEGSRLTVL.

The CDR3: CASSQRSPRGAGNTIYF. The chain couples TRBV4-1 to TRBJ1-3; TCRdb proposes TRBD1, but this gene call is untestable without DNA. Germline lookup yields CDR1 MGHRA and CDR2 YSYEKL. The CDR3 consists of 17 residues.

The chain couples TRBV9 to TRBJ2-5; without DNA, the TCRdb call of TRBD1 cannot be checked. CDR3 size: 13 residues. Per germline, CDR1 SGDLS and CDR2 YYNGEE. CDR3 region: CASTPANQETQYF.

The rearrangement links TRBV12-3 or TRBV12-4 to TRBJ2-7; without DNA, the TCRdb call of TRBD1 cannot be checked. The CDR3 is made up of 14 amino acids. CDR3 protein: CASSLKGVTYEQYF.

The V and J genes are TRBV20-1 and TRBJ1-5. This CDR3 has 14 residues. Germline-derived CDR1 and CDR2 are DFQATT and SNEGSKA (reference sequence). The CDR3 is CRATNRSPNQPQHF.

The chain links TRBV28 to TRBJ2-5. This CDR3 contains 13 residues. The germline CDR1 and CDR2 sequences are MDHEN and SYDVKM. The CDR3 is CASNPTFQETQYF. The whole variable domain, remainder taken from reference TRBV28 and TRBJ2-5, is DVKVTQSSRYLVKRTGEKVFLECVQDMDHENMFWYRQDPGLGLRLIYFSYDVKMKEKGDIPEGYSVSREKKERFSLILESASTNQTSMYLCASNPTFQETQYFGPGTRLLVL.

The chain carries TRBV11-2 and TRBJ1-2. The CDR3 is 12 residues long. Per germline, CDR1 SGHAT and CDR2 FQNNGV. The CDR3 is CASSFNGHGYTF. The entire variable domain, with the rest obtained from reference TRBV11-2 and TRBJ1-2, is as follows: EAGVAQSPRYKIIEKRQSVAFWCNPISGHATLYWYQQILGQGPKLLIQFQNNGVVDDSQLPKDRFSAERLKGVDSTLKIQPAKLEDSAVYLCASSFNGHGYTFGSGTRLTVV.

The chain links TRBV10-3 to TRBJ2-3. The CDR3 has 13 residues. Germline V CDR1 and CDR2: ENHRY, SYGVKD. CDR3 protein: CAISGTTTDTQYF.

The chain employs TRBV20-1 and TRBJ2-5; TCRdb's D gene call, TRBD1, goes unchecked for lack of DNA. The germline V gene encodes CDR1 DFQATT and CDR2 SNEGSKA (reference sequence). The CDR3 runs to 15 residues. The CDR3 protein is CSASPGQGRGETQYF.